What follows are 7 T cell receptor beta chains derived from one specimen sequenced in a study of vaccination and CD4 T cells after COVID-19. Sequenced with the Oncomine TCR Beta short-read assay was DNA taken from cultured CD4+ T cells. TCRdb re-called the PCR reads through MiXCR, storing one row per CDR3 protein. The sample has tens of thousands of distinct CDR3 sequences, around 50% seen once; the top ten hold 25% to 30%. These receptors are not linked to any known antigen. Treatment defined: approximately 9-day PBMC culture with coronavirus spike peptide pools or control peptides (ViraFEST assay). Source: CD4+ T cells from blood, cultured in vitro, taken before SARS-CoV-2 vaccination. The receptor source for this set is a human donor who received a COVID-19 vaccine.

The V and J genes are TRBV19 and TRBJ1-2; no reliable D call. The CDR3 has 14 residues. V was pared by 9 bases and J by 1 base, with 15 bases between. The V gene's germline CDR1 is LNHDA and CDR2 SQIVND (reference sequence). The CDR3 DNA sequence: TGTGCCAGCCGGCCCCAAAGACTTAACTATGGCTACACCTTC. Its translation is CASRPQRLNYGYTF.

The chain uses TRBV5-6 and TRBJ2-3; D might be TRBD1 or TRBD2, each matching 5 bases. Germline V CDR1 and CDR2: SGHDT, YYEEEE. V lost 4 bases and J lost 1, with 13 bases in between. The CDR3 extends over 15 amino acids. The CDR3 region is CASSRDLLGTDTQYF. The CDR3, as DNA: TGTGCCAGCAGCCGGGACCTTTTAGGCACAGATACGCAGTATTTT. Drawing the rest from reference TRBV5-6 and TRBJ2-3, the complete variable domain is DAGVTQSPTHLIKTRGQQVTLRCSPKSGHDTVSWYQQALGQGPQFIFQYYEEEERQRGNFPDRFSGHQFPNYSSELNVNALLLGDSALYLCASSRDLLGTDTQYFGPGTRLTVL.

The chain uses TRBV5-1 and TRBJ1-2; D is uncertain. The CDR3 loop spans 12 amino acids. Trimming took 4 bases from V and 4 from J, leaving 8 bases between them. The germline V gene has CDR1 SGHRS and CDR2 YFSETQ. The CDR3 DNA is TGCGCCAGCAGCCCCGGGTCCTATGGCTACACCTTC. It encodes CASSPGSYGYTF.

CDR3 in amino acids: CASSAQSGAYTEAFF. The CDR3 nucleotides read TGTGCCAGCAGCGCCCAATCAGGGGCATACACTGAAGCTTTCTTT. The genes are TRBV9 and TRBJ1-1, with a tentative D call TRBD1 (6 bases). With 3 bases removed from V and 3 bases from J, the gap between germline ends came to 15 bases. CDR1 is SGDLS and CDR2 is YYNGEE in the germline V gene. CDR3 length: 15 amino acids.

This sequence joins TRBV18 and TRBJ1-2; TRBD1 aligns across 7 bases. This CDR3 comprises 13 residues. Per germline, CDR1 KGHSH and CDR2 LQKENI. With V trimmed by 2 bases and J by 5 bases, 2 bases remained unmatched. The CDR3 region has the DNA TGTGCCAGCTCACCAGGGACAGATTATGGCTACACCTTC. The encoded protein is CASSPGTDYGYTF.

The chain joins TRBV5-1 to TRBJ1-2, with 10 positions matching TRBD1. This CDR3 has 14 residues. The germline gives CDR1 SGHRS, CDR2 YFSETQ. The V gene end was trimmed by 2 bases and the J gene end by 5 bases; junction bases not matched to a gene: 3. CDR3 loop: CASSLWTGGYGYTF. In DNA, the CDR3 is TGCGCCAGCAGCTTATGGACAGGGGGTTATGGCTACACCTTC.

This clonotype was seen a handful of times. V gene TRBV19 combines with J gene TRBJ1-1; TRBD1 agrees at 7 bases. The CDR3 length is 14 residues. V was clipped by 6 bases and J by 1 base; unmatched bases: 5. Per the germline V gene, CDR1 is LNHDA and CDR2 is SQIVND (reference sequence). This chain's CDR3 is CASSQDRKNTEAFF. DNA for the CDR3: TGTGCCAGTAGCCAGGACAGGAAGAACACTGAAGCTTTCTTT.